This T cell receptor (beta chain) was recorded in a study of Graves' ophthalmopathy and Graves' hyperthyroidism. Across the study: Peripheral blood sampling preceded any treatment and occurred at initial diagnosis.

This CDR3 has 16 amino acids. J was trimmed by 3 bases and V by 0 bases; bases with no gene match: 8. The germline gives CDR1 SQVTM, CDR2 ANQGSEA. Investigators amplified TCR beta CDR3 regions from RNA transcripts. The workflow started with a first-round RT-PCR run with HTBI primers and then moved on to a second-round multiplex PCR. TCRdb redid the calling of the multiplex PCR reads with MiXCR, one entry per CDR3 protein. The sample carries about 220,000 distinct CDR3 sequences, around a fifth recorded once. Moderate-to-severe activity, CAS at least 3, NOSPECS at least 4 and duration under 3 months characterized donors with ophthalmopathy. Uncontrolled infections, other autoimmune diseases, pregnancy or lactation barred patients from enrollment.

The TCR sequence derives from a woman aged 45-65 years with Graves' ophthalmopathy. The V call is TRBV29-1, the J call TRBJ2-7, with 10 bases lining up with TRBD1. The sample was peripheral blood. In DNA form, the CDR3 reads TGCAGCGTTGAAGATAGGGACAGGGGCGGGTTCTACGAGCAGTACTTC. It codes for CSVEDRDRGGFYEQYF.